This TCR beta chain was documented in a study of blood T cells in healthy people across ages. This clonotype was seen only once. A J-beta primer mix and a sample-barcoded 5' primer were used in a second PCR of about 7 to 12 cycles. Each CDR3 protein gets one entry after TCRdb re-called the 5' RACE reads with MiXCR. The profile covers hundreds of thousands of distinct CDR3 sequences, with approximately 50% appearing a single time and under 35% taken by the ten largest. The germline CDR1 and CDR2 sequences are SQVTM and ANQGSEA. V lost 7 bases and J lost 4; bases outside the gene matches: 12. This CDR3 spans 15 amino acids.

The gene calls are TRBV29-1 and TRBJ2-7, with 11 bases matching TRBD1. This clonotype originated in a woman between 55 and 75 years old in good health. Material: blood. The CDR3 DNA sequence: TGCAGCGCTTCCGGTGGACAGGGGGCTGGGTACGAGCAGTACTTC. Translated, it gives CSASGGQGAGYEQYF.